Listed here are 22 T cell receptor beta chains from one sample, sequenced in a study of blood T cell repertoires in COVID-19. Only in-frame clones appear in the TCRdb table, and some are missing; sequencing was by immunoSEQ multiplex PCR. The sample has around 78,000 clones; 82% are singletons. Sequencing input: peripheral blood. These receptors were obtained from a human donor in a cohort sampled during active COVID-19.

This clone was recorded only once. This chain uses TRBV7-9 with TRBJ1-1; maybe TRBD1 (6 bases). This CDR3 is built from 14 residues. Trimming pared 5 bases from V and 6 bases from J, leaving 16 bases between. Germline assignment: CDR1 SEHNR and CDR2 FQNEAQ (reference sequence). CDR3 region: CASSQEWTVSEAFF. Written as DNA, the CDR3 is TGTGCCAGCAGCCAAGAATGGACAGTCTCTGAAGCTTTCTTT.

The J gene is TRBJ1-2, the V gene TRBV12-3 or TRBV12-4; 7 positions agree with TRBD1. J lost 4 bases, V lost 4 bases, and 3 bases had no gene match. This CDR3 contains 13 residues. The CDR3: CASSSGQPYGYTF. CDR3 DNA: TGTGCCAGCAGTTCGGGACAGCCCTATGGCTACACCTTC.

The chain recombines TRBV6-5 with TRBJ1-6; maybe TRBD1 (6 bases). Germline CDR1 reads MNHEY; CDR2 reads SVGAGI. V dropped 6 bases and J dropped 10 bases, with 19 bases sitting between them. The CDR3 extends over 15 amino acids. CDR3 amino acids: CASSLTPTGYSPLHF. The DNA for the CDR3 is TGTGCCAGCAGCTTGACCCCCACAGGGTACTCACCCCTCCACTTT.

The chain links TRBV6-5 to TRBJ1-2; TRBD1 might be the D (6 bases). Trimming removed 5 bases at V and 5 bases at J, with 15 bases between. CDR3 length: 14 amino acids. Germline CDR1 is MNHEY and CDR2 is SVGAGI. CDR3 in DNA: TGTGCCAGCAGTAGACCGGGACAAGAGTATGGCTACACCTTC. Translated: CASSRPGQEYGYTF.

The V gene is TRBV6-5, the J gene TRBJ1-2, with 8 bases lining up with TRBD1. Losses at the gene ends were 6 bases for V and 4 bases for J; bases not matched to a gene: 1. The V gene's germline CDR1 is MNHEY and CDR2 SVGAGI. This CDR3 comprises 12 residues. This CDR3 reads CASRDRGYGYTF. In DNA, the CDR3 is TGTGCCAGCAGAGACAGGGGCTATGGCTACACCTTC.

This clone has only one observation. The chain carries TRBV29-1 and TRBJ2-7; D perhaps matches TRBD2 (6 bases). This CDR3 region has 13 residues. CDR1 and CDR2 (germline): SQVTM, ANQGSEA. V was shortened by 5 bases and J by 2 bases, with 13 bases between the two germline ends. CDR3 sequence: CSVTEGGTYEQYF. In nucleotides, the CDR3 is TGCAGCGTTACGGAGGGTGGGACCTACGAGCAGTACTTC.

The CDR3 here is CASSSGRGTGELFF. The CDR3 DNA reads TGTGCCAGCAGCTCCGGTCGGGGAACCGGGGAGCTGTTTTTT. V and J are TRBV7-8 and TRBJ2-2; possible D gene TRBD2, 5 bases. CDR3 length: 14 residues. V lost 4 bases and J lost 5, with 11 bases in between. Germline V gene lookup returns CDR1 SGHVS and CDR2 FQNEAQ. Complete variable domain (other parts from reference TRBV7-8 and TRBJ2-2): GAGVSQSPRYKVAKRGQDVALRCDPISGHVSLFWYQQALGQGPEFLTYFQNEAQLDKSGLPSDRFFAERPEGSVSTLKIQRTQQEDSAVYLCASSSGRGTGELFFGEGSRLTVL.

V usage is TRBV5-6 and J usage is TRBJ2-5; tentative D call: TRBD1 (6 bases). V dropped 2 bases and J dropped 5 bases, with 10 bases sitting between them. The CDR3 sequence is 13 residues long. Germline V gene data show CDR1 as SGHDT and CDR2 as YYEEEE. CDR3 residues: CASSFPTGETQYF. In DNA form, the CDR3 reads TGTGCCAGCAGCTTTCCAACAGGGGAGACCCAGTACTTC.

The chain links TRBV2 to TRBJ1-1; 8 bases align to TRBD1. The CDR3 has 14 residues. From germline, CDR1 is SNHLY and CDR2 FYNNEI. V was pared by 7 bases and J by 3 bases, with 7 bases of the junction left unmatched. The CDR3 here is CASKQDRDDTEAFF. In DNA form, the CDR3 reads TGTGCCAGCAAACAGGACAGGGACGACACTGAAGCTTTCTTT. The complete variable domain, with remaining parts taken from reference TRBV2 and TRBJ1-1, reads EPEVTQTPSHQVTQMGQEVILRCVPISNHLYFYWYRQILGQKVEFLVSFYNNEISEKSEIFDDQFSVERPDGSNFTLKIRSTKLEDSAMYFCASKQDRDDTEAFFGQGTRLTVV.

The V gene is TRBV10-1, the J gene TRBJ1-3; D perhaps matches TRBD1 (5 bases). The V gene lost 11 bases and the J gene lost 4 bases, with 15 bases spanning the gap. Germline V gene sequence: CDR1 WNHNN, CDR2 SYGVQD (reference sequence). The CDR3 is 13 residues long. For the CDR3, the DNA is TGCGCCGGCCGCCGGGGGAACGGAAACACCATATATTTT. Its protein product is CAGRRGNGNTIYF.

The rearrangement joins TRBV7-3 to TRBJ2-7; TRBD2 matches 13 bases. Germline trimming cut 0 bases from V and 6 bases from J; bases unmatched to any gene: 11. There are 18 residues in the CDR3. From germline, CDR1 is SGHTA and CDR2 FQGTGA. CDR3: CASSLTGRTSGGQGEQYF. CDR3 DNA: TGTGCCAGCAGCTTAACCGGACGGACTAGCGGGGGACAAGGCGAGCAGTACTTC.

This chain joins TRBV29-1 and TRBJ1-2; D unresolved. This CDR3 contains 16 residues. V gave up 8 bases and J gave up 7 bases, with 29 bases separating them. Per the germline V gene, CDR1 is SQVTM and CDR2 is ANQGSEA. In DNA form, the CDR3 reads TGCAGCTTTCAAGTGGTTGCGGGATTCGGAGGGAGTGGCTACACCTTC. Its translation: CSFQVVAGFGGSGYTF.

V and J are TRBV19 and TRBJ2-2, with D hard to call. CDR1 and CDR2 (germline): LNHDA, SQIVND (reference sequence). The CDR3 totals 15 residues. The V gene lost 7 bases and the J gene lost 4 bases, with 16 bases spanning the gap. The CDR3: CASTPVQSGTGELFF. CDR3 sequence (DNA): TGTGCCAGTACCCCGGTGCAGTCGGGCACCGGGGAGCTGTTTTTT.

The chain is built from TRBV19 and TRBJ1-5; D gene ambiguous. CDR1 and CDR2 from the germline V gene are LNHDA and SQIVND (reference sequence). The length of the CDR3 is 14 residues. V lost 7 bases and J 6 bases, leaving 16 bases between the germline ends. The CDR3 DNA is TGTGCCAGTACCGCCGGGAGGGTATTTCAGCCCCAGCATTTT. Translating gives CASTAGRVFQPQHF. The whole variable domain, filled in from reference TRBV19 and TRBJ1-5, reads DGGITQSPKYLFRKEGQNVTLSCEQNLNHDAMYWYRQDPGQGLRLIYYSQIVNDFQKGDIAEGYSVSREKKESFPLTVTSAQKNPTAFYLCASTAGRVFQPQHFGDGTRLSIL.

The rearrangement joins TRBV18 to TRBJ2-3; 11 bases map to TRBD2. The V and J ends lost 3 bases and 1 base, in that order; junction bases with no gene match: 9. Germline V CDR1 and CDR2: KGHSH, LQKENI. CDR3 length: 18 amino acids. CDR3 sequence reads: CASSPRPLAGGRTDTQYF. CDR3 in DNA: TGTGCCAGCTCACCCCGGCCCCTAGCGGGGGGCCGCACAGATACGCAGTATTTT.

This clone was counted a single time. The CDR3 sequence: CASSPLGGQDFMPQHF. CDR3 in DNA: TGTGCCAGCAGCCCCCTAGGCGGACAGGATTTTATGCCCCAGCATTTT. The chain is built from TRBV6-2 or TRBV6-3 and TRBJ1-5, with TRBD1 identical over 7 bases. Germline V gene sequence: CDR1 MNHEY, CDR2 SVGEGT. Trimming at V came to 6 bases and at J to 9 bases, leaving 17 bases not matched to a gene. This CDR3 has 16 amino acids.

The chain carries TRBV3-1 (or the pseudogene TRBV3-2) and TRBJ2-7; 7 nucleotides line up with TRBD1. The CDR3 is made up of 15 amino acids. The V gene end was trimmed by 0 bases and the J gene end by 2 bases; junction bases not matched to a gene: 4. Germline V gives CDR1 LGHDT, CDR2 YNNKEL (reference sequence). The CDR3 region is CASSQEPGTAYEQYF. CDR3 in DNA: TGTGCCAGCAGCCAAGAACCGGGGACAGCCTACGAGCAGTACTTC.

This chain connects TRBV7-9 to TRBJ1-2; D not certain. Germline CDR1 SEHNR, CDR2 FQNEAQ (reference sequence). Trimming pared 1 base from V and 3 bases from J, leaving 6 bases between. The CDR3 sequence is 13 residues long. This CDR3 is CASSLDADYGYTF. The CDR3, as DNA: TGTGCCAGCAGCTTAGACGCGGACTATGGCTACACCTTC. The full variable domain, completed using reference TRBV7-9 and TRBJ1-2, is DTGVSQNPRHKITKRGQNVTFRCDPISEHNRLYWYRQTLGQGPEFLTYFQNEAQLEKSRLLSDRFSAERPKGSFSTLEIQRTEQGDSAMYLCASSLDADYGYTFGSGTRLTVV.

The rearrangement links TRBV6-5 to TRBJ2-1, with TRBD2 as a possible D gene (6 bases). V gave up 5 bases and J gave up 1 base, with 12 bases separating them. Per the germline V gene, CDR1 is MNHEY and CDR2 is SVGAGI. CDR3 size: 15 residues. The CDR3 loop reads CASSRRLGSYNEQFF. In DNA form, the CDR3 reads TGTGCCAGCAGTCGAAGACTAGGATCCTACAATGAGCAGTTCTTC.

This chain connects TRBV5-1 to TRBJ1-1, with D unresolved. Deletions cut 2 bases from V and 1 base from J, with 15 bases between. Germline V CDR1 and CDR2: SGHRS, YFSETQ. The CDR3 has 16 residues. CDR3 residues: CASSFGLSNKNTEAFF. In DNA, the CDR3 is TGCGCCAGCAGCTTCGGTTTGAGTAATAAGAACACTGAAGCTTTCTTT.

V is TRBV3-1 (or the pseudogene TRBV3-2) and J is TRBJ2-1; 7 nucleotides agree with TRBD2. The CDR3 covers 16 residues. The J segment lost 2 bases and the V segment lost 2 bases, leaving 6 bases of the junction unmatched. From germline, CDR1 is LGHDT and CDR2 YNNKEL (reference sequence). The CDR3 region is CASSQLWEGTYNEQFF. DNA of the CDR3: TGTGCCAGCAGCCAACTGTGGGAGGGAACCTACAATGAGCAGTTCTTC.

This chain joins TRBV7-3 and TRBJ1-1, with 8 bases that match TRBD1. The CDR3 contains 17 residues. Germline CDR1 is SGHTA and CDR2 is FQGTGA. V was clipped by 5 bases and J by 5 bases; unmatched bases: 16. The CDR3 loop reads CASSPGGAGYKKTEAFF. The CDR3 DNA is TGTGCCAGCAGCCCAGGGGGCGCGGGGTATAAGAAGACTGAAGCTTTCTTT. The whole variable domain, filled in from reference TRBV7-3 and TRBJ1-1, reads GAGVSQTPSNKVTEKGKYVELRCDPISGHTALYWYRQSLGQGPEFLIYFQGTGAADDSGLPNDRFFAVRPEGSVSTLKIQRTERGDSAVYLCASSPGGAGYKKTEAFFGQGTRLTVV.